Included here is one TCR beta chain sequence, with context. The antigen is undetermined. TCRdb's copy holds only in-frame clones and misses some; the assay was immunoSEQ multiplex PCR. The sample shows more than 35,000 clones, 70% to 90% of them seen only once. This entry is derived from a study of a mutant IDH1 vaccine in newly diagnosed glioma. Looking at the study overall: Vaccines were first given 4-6 weeks after radiotherapy alone, or with temozolomide cycles. Patients got radiotherapy, temozolomide, or both beforehand, and most got both. Findings and caveats of the study: Vaccine-induced responses were seen in roughly 93% of patients, spanning several MHC alleles.

V lost 5 bases and J 5 bases, leaving 11 bases between the germline ends. The CDR3 has 13 residues. From germline, CDR1 is SGHRS and CDR2 YFSETQ. Stated time point: week 5, during vaccination. Doses of 300 ug of mutant IDH1 20-mer peptide were given with topical imiquimod. Tumors from donors were new WHO grade 3 or 4 IDH1-mutant astrocytomas with ATRX loss. The sequencing here drew on PBMCs, taken from a glioma patient whose treatment included an IDH1 peptide vaccine. This chain uses TRBV5-1 with TRBJ2-4; D gene ambiguous. The source of this sequence is a man aged 35 to 55 with glioma. DNA of the CDR3: TGCGCCAGCAGTCCCGGGTTCGAAAACATTCAGTACTTC. Translation: CASSPGFENIQYF.